This T cell receptor (beta chain) was sequenced for a study of CD8+CD57+ T cells in acquired aplastic anemia. Whole-study context: Healthy donors yielded some 11 million CD4+ cell reads on average.

TCR beta VDJ and CDR3 profiles were obtained from a genomic DNA template. TCRdb itself ran the reads through MiXCR, one entry per CDR3 protein. The table records just over 400,000 distinct CDR3 sequences, 65% to 80% of them present only once. Germline CDR1 SQVTM, CDR2 ANQGSEA. The CDR3 extends over 13 amino acids. The V end was cut by 6 bases, the J end by 3 bases, with 12 bases between. V usage is TRBV29-1 and J usage is TRBJ1-5; D not certain. Sequencing input: sorted CD4+, CD8+, or CD8+CD57+ T cells (not recorded which) from PBMCs. The receptor was isolated from a human donor in good health, serving as a control. The CDR3 is CSVQGLPNQPQHF. In DNA, the CDR3 is TGCAGCGTGCAAGGGCTTCCCAATCAGCCCCAGCATTTT.